The source of this T cell receptor beta chain is a study of beta chain features in type 1 diabetes. Broader study findings: A moderate, significant TCRB CDR3 shortening appeared in type 1 diabetes across four CD4+ subsets.

CDR1 is MDHEN, CDR2 SYDVKM, per germline. Trimming left V 3 bases short and J 13 bases short, with 18 bases between. The CDR3 covers 13 residues. The isolated RNA, all of it, was reverse transcribed, so expressed TCRB transcripts were what got sequenced. Using immunoSEQ multiplex PCR, the repertoire was profiled, and TCRdb retains in-frame clones only, with some absent. Of a few hundred thousand clones listed, approximately 25% are singletons. For this clone: Its antigen is unknown.

The clonotype comes from a woman younger than 45 with type 1 diabetes. The chain has TRBV28 and TRBJ1-2; D ambiguous. Sample: naive CD4+ T cells from blood. CDR3 protein: CASSFPPTVAVTF. DNA for the CDR3: TGTGCCAGCAGTTTCCCCCCCACGGTGGCGGTCACCTTC.